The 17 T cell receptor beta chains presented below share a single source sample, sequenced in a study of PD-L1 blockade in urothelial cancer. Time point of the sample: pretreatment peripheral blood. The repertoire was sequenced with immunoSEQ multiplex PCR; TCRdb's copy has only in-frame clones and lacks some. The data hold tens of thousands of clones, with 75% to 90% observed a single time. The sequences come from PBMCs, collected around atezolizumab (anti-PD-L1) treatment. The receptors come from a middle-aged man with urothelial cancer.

CDR3 coding DNA: TGTGCCAGCAGCCATATAAACAGGGGGAGAAAACATAATTCACCCCTCCACTTT. Protein sequence: CASSHINRGRKHNSPLHF. This chain joins TRBV14 and TRBJ1-6, with 8 bases matching TRBD1. This CDR3 comprises 18 residues. With V trimmed by 3 bases and J by 5 bases, 12 bases remained unmatched. Per germline, CDR1 SGHDN and CDR2 FVKESK.

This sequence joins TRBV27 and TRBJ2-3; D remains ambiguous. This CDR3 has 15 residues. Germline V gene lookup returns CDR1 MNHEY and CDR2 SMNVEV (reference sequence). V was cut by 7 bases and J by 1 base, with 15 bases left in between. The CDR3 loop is CASTQGAAGTDTQYF. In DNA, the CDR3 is TGTGCCAGCACCCAAGGAGCAGCAGGCACAGATACGCAGTATTTT.

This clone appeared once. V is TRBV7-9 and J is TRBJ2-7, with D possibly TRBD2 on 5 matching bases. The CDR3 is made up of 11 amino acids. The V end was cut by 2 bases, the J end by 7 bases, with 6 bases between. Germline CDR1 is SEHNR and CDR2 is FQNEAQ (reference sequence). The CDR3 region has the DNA TGTGCCAGCAGCTTAACGGGAGAGCAGTACTTC. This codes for CASSLTGEQYF.

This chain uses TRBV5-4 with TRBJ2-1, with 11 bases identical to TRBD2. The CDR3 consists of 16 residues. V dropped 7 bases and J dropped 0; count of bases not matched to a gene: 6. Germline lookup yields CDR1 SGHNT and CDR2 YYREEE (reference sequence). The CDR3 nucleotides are TGTGCCAGCGGGACTAGCGGCCGGAGCTCCTACAATGAGCAGTTCTTC. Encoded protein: CASGTSGRSSYNEQFF.

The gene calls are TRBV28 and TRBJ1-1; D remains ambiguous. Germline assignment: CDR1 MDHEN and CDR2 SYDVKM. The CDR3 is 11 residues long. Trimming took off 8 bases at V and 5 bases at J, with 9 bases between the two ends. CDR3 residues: CASAVLTEAFF. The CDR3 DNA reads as TGTGCCAGCGCGGTTTTGACTGAAGCTTTCTTT.

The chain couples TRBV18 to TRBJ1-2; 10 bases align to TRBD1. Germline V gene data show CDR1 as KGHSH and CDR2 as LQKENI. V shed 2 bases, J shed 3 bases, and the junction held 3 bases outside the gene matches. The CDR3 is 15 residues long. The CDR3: CASSPGTGVDYGYTF. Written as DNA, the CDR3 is TGTGCCAGCTCACCAGGGACAGGGGTCGACTATGGCTACACCTTC.

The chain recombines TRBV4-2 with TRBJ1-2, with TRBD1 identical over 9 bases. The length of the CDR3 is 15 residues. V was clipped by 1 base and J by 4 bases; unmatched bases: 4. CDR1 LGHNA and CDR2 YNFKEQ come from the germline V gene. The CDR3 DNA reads TGTGCCAGCAGCCAAGGACAGGGGGTTTCCTATGGCTACACCTTC. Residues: CASSQGQGVSYGYTF.

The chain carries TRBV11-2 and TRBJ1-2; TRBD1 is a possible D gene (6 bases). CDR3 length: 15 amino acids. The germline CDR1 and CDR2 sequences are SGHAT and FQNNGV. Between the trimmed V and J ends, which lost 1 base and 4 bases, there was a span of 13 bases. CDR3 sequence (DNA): TGTGCCAGCAGCTTAGCTGCAGGGGTCACCTATGGCTACACCTTC. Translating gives CASSLAAGVTYGYTF. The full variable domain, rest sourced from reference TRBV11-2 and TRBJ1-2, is EAGVAQSPRYKIIEKRQSVAFWCNPISGHATLYWYQQILGQGPKLLIQFQNNGVVDDSQLPKDRFSAERLKGVDSTLKIQPAKLEDSAVYLCASSLAAGVTYGYTFGSGTRLTVV.

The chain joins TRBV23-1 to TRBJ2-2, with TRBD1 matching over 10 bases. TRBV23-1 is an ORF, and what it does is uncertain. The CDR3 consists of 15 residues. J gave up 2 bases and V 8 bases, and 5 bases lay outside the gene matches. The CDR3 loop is CASGDRGDNTGELFF. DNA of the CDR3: TGCGCCAGCGGGGACAGGGGAGACAACACCGGGGAGCTGTTTTTT.

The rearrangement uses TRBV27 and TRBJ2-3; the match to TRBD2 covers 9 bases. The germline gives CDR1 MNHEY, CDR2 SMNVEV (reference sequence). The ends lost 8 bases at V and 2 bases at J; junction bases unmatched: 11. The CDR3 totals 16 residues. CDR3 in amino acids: CASSPRSGGFTDTQYF. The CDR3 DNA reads TGTGCCAGCTCGCCGAGGAGCGGGGGGTTCACAGATACGCAGTATTTT.

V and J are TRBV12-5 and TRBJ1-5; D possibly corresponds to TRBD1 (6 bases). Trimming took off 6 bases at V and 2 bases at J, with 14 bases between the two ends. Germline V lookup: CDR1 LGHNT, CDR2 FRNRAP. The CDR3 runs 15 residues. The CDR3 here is CASGETGKGNQPQHF. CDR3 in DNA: TGTGCTAGTGGGGAAACAGGGAAGGGCAATCAGCCCCAGCATTTT.

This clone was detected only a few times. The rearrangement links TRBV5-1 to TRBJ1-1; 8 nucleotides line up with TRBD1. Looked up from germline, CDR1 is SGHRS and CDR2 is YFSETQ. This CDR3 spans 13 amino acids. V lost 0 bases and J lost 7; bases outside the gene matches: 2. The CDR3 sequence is CASSLEGTGEAFF. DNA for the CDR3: TGCGCCAGCAGCTTGGAGGGGACAGGTGAAGCTTTCTTT.

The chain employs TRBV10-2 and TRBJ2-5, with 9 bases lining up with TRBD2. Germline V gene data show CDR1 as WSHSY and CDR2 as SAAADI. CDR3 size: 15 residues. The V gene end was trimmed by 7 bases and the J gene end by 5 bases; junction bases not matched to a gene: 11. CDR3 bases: TGCGCCAGCAAGTGGGCGGGAGGGCCTTCGGAGACCCAGTACTTC. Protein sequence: CASKWAGGPSETQYF.

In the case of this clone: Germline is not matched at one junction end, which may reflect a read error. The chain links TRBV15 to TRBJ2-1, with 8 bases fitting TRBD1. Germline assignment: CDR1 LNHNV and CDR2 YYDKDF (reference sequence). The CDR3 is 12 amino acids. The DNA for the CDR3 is TGTGCCACCAGCAGAGAGGGGGACAGGTGGATCTTC. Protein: CATSREGDRWIF.

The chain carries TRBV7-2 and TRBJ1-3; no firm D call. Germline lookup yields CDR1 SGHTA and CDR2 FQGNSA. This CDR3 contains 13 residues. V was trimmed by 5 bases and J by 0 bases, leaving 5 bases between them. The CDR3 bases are TGTGCCAGCAGCCTATTCTCTGGAAACACCATATATTTT. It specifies CASSLFSGNTIYF.

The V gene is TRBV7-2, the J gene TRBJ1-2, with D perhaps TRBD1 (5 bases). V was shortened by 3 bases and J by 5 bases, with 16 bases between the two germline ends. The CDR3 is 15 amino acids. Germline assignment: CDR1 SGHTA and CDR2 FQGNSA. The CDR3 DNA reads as TGTGCCAGCAGCTTTCAGGCAGGGTCGGCTTATGGCTACACCTTC. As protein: CASSFQAGSAYGYTF.

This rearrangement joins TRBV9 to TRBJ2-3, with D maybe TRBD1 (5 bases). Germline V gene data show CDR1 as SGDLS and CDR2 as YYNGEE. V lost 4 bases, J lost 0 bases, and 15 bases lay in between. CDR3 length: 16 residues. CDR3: CASSTGGLPSTDTQYF. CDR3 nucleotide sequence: TGTGCCAGCAGCACAGGTGGTCTACCTAGCACAGATACGCAGTATTTT.